The rows below give T cell receptor beta chains drawn from one sample of a study of T cell responses to AZD1222 COVID-19 vaccine. Sequencing used immunoSEQ multiplex PCR; TCRdb keeps in-frame clones, though not all of them. The sample lists some 81,000 clones; 80% to 95% were seen once. Sequenced material: peripheral blood, taken 28 days after the second AZD1222 dose. These receptors originate from an adult who received the AZD1222 COVID-19 vaccine. CDR3s include the opening cysteine and the closing phenylalanine or tryptophan. D genes are given only for firm matches. A row's size may be missing; if present it is once, few, many or a size class.

J gene,V gene,D gene,clone size,CDR3 DNA,CDR3 protein
TRBJ2-1,TRBV6-5,NA,NA,TGTGCCAGCAGTTCCTCTGTGTTCGGTTACAATGAGCAGTTCTTC,CASSSSVFGYNEQFF
TRBJ1-2,TRBV5-4,NA,NA,TGTGCCAGCAGCTTGGCACTTACAGGGATCTACAACACCTTC,CASSLALTGIYNTF
TRBJ1-1,TRBV5-1,NA,NA,TGCGCCAGCAGCCCACAGGGTCGGGGCACTGAAGCTTTCTTT,CASSPQGRGTEAFF
TRBJ1-3,TRBV7-9,TRBD1,NA,TGTGCCAGCAGCCCACAGGGGGCTTCTGGAAACACCATATATTTT,CASSPQGASGNTIYF
TRBJ1-1,TRBV14,NA,NA,TGTGCCAGCAGCCAAAGGGTTACGAACACTGAAGCTTTCTTT,CASSQRVTNTEAFF
TRBJ2-1,TRBV27,NA,NA,TGTGCCAGCAGCCCACGTAGAGGGGTGATTTACAATGAGCAGTTCTTC,CASSPRRGVIYNEQFF
TRBJ2-1,TRBV5-4,TRBD2,NA,TGTGCCAGCACTTTAGCGGGAGGGCACAATGAGCAGTTCTTC,CASTLAGGHNEQFF
TRBJ1-3,TRBV3-1/TRBV3-2,NA,NA,TGTGCCAGCAGCCAACCAGGGTCTGGAAACACCATATATTTT,CASSQPGSGNTIYF
TRBJ2-2,TRBV15,NA,NA,TGTGCCACCAGCAGAGGTAGAAACACCGGGGAGCTGTTTTTT,CATSRGRNTGELFF
TRBJ2-5,TRBV6-6,TRBD1,NA,TGTGCCAGCAGTAACCGGGACAGGGTAGGAGAGACCCAGTACTTC,CASSNRDRVGETQYF
TRBJ2-1,TRBV5-1,TRBD2,few,TGCGCCAGCAGCTTGATGTCTAGCGGGGGGGCTGTGAGGAATGAGCAGTTCTTC,CASSLMSSGGAVRNEQFF
TRBJ1-2,TRBV30,NA,NA,TGTGCCTGGAGTTCGGGAGATGGCTACACCTTC,CAWSSGDGYTF
TRBJ2-7,TRBV5-4,TRBD2,once,TGTGCCAGCAGCTTCTCAGCGGGAGGGCCTTCCCCCTCCGAGCAGTACTTC,CASSFSAGGPSPSEQYF
TRBJ1-6,TRBV6-5,NA,NA,TGTGCCAGCAGTAAACAGGGTAGGGATTCACCCCTCCACTTT,CASSKQGRDSPLHF
TRBJ2-1,TRBV27,NA,NA,TGTGCCAGCAGTGCTTACAGTAAGGAGTTCTTC,CASSAYSKEFF
TRBJ2-1,TRBV2,NA,NA,TGTGCCAGCAGTGAAGCCCCGGGTCTAGGGTTCTTC,CASSEAPGLGFF
TRBJ2-7,TRBV3-1/TRBV3-2,TRBD2,NA,TGTGCCAGCACCTCCGGGGGGGTAGCCTACGAGCAGTACTTC,CASTSGGVAYEQYF
TRBJ1-6,TRBV5-8,NA,NA,TGTGCCAGCAGCTCTCGGTGGGGTTGGGGTTCACCCCTCCACTTT,CASSSRWGWGSPLHF
TRBJ2-7,TRBV7-3,NA,NA,TGTGCCAGCAGCTCTTGGGCCGAAGGCGAGCAGTACTTC,CASSSWAEGEQYF
TRBJ1-6,TRBV2,TRBD1,NA,TGTGCCAGCAGCATGACAGGGTTAGAATCACCCCTCCACTTT,CASSMTGLESPLHF
TRBJ1-1,TRBV5-1,TRBD1,once,TGCGCCAGCAGCTCCTGGGACAGGGGGCAAGGGAACACTGAAGCTTTCTTT,CASSSWDRGQGNTEAFF
TRBJ1-4,TRBV25-1,TRBD1,NA,TGTGCCAGCAGTGAACGGGACAGGGGGAGTGAAAAACTGTTTTTT,CASSERDRGSEKLFF
TRBJ1-1,TRBV2,NA,NA,TGTGCCAGCGTCCCGGAGAACACTGAAGCTTTCTTT,CASVPENTEAFF
TRBJ1-2,TRBV5-1,NA,once,TGCGCCAGCAGCTTGGGGGTCTCAAACTATGGCTACACCTTC,CASSLGVSNYGYTF
TRBJ1-4,TRBV2,NA,NA,TGTGCCAGCAGTTACGTAGGTGAAAAACTGTTTTTT,CASSYVGEKLFF
TRBJ1-5,TRBV7-8,TRBD1,NA,TGTGCCAGCAGCTTAGTTTCAGGGGGCTACCAGCCCCAGCATTTT,CASSLVSGGYQPQHF